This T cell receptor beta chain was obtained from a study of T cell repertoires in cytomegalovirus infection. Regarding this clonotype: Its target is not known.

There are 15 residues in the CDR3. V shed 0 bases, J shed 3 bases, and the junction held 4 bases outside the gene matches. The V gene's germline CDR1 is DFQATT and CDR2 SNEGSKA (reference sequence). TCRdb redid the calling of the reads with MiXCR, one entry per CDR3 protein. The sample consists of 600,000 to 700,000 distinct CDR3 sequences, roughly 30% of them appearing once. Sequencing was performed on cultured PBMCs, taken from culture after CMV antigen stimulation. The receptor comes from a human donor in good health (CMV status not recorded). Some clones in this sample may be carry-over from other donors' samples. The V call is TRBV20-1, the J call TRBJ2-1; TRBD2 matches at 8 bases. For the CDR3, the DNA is TGCAGTGCTAGAGATTGGACTAGCATCTACAATGAGCAGTTCTTC. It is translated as CSARDWTSIYNEQFF.